A selection of T cell receptor beta chains follows, all from one sample in a study of T cells in Graves' hyperthyroidism and ophthalmopathy. TCRdb re-called the multiplex PCR reads with MiXCR, one entry per CDR3 protein. This table holds some 350,000 distinct CDR3 sequences, about 18% found once. Sequencing was done on a sample of blood. The source of these receptors is a woman between 18 and 30 years old with Graves' hyperthyroidism. Both conserved end residues are part of each CDR3. A D gene is named only where the DNA matches it firmly.

V gene	D gene	CDR3 length	CDR3 protein
TRBV30	-	14	CAWSRGLGIYEQYF
TRBV3-1	-	14	CASSQAGYGYGYTF
TRBV6-1	TRBD1	15	CASSEGRDRQDEQYF
TRBV6-1	-	13	CASTRGASYEQYF
TRBV5-1	-	14	CASSQVGFSGELFF
TRBV2	TRBD1	17	CASANQRTGGVGNTIYF
TRBV7-2	-	16	CASSLAGRRSGNTIYF
TRBV20-1	TRBD2	15	CSARDGTSGEYEQYF
TRBV13	TRBD1	15	CASSSNSGQGDEQYF
TRBV13	-	13	CASYHGVSVGYTF
TRBV24-1	-	17	CATSESSGGGLQETQYF
TRBV5-1	-	15	CASSLEWVFTYEQYF
TRBV6-2/TRBV6-3	-	12	CASSTYTGELFF
TRBV29-1	TRBD1	14	CSVEGTAAQETQYF
TRBV12-3/TRBV12-4	-	14	CASSLSSGPDGYTF
TRBV19	-	13	CASSWSGKETQYF
TRBV10-3	-	13	CAISARENTEAFF
TRBV7-3	-	15	CASSLTGGPSYEQYF
TRBV11-1	TRBD1	16	CASTPEGQGWSGELFF
TRBV7-9	TRBD2	12	CACRTSDETQYF
TRBV12-3/TRBV12-4	-	15	CASSLMKGWNTEAFF
TRBV6-1	-	14	CASSVGHSNQPQHF
TRBV5-1	-	15	CASSLSSGFGQPQHF
TRBV20-1	-	16	CSARDPAGSMNTEAFF
TRBV2	-	16	CASSESEGRGRSPLHF
TRBV28	-	15	CASSSPSLTTAGYTF
TRBV10-3	-	13	CATAVRVGNTIYF
TRBV11-2	TRBD1	16	CASSLVQGANGNTIYF
TRBV12-3/TRBV12-4	-	18	CASSFDYWAGQSNQPQHF
TRBV9	TRBD2	15	CASSVGPSGRYEQYF
TRBV7-9	-	16	CASSLSRGASITEAFF
TRBV6-1	-	14	CASSTPQRNYGYTF
TRBV5-1	-	15	CASTTQPQGGTEAFF
TRBV11-1	-	16	CASRGQISSGANVLTF
TRBV4-2	TRBD2	20	CASSQDLLPTSGVSSYEQYF
TRBV6-2/TRBV6-3	TRBD2	14	CASSAAGVQETQYF
TRBV20-1	-	13	CSARDTLTQPQHF
TRBV10-1	-	16	CASSALRDGNPYGYTF
TRBV11-2	TRBD1	17	CASSTGQGHLYQETQYF
TRBV5-1	-	14	CASSLTQGGTEAFF
TRBV12-3/TRBV12-4	-	15	CASSWGGWGERRYTF
TRBV12-3/TRBV12-4	-	15	CASSLSRRLKETQYF
TRBV10-3	-	14	CAISESSRDAGYTF
TRBV6-5	-	14	CASSYRAGIIEAFF
TRBV6-5	-	14	CASSSSHGPPELFF
TRBV20-1	TRBD2	14	CSAGTSGGLYEQYF
TRBV12-3/TRBV12-4	-	14	CASGAGPLNYGYTF
TRBV27	-	19	CASTVRPLVSVTVDYGYTF